This T cell receptor beta chain stems from a study of siplizumab effects on memory and regulatory T cells. The germline V gene encodes CDR1 SNHLY and CDR2 FYNNEI. Trimming cost V 4 bases and J 9 bases; bases outside gene matches: 3. CDR3 length: 13 amino acids. On this clone itself: Its antigen is unidentified.

The cells of the mixed lymphocyte reaction underwent a roughly 6-day coculture at 37°C. Using immunoSEQ multiplex PCR, the repertoire was profiled, and TCRdb retains in-frame clones only, with some absent. This table holds 15,000 to 20,000 clones, approximately 44% found once. General observations from the study: In siplizumab conditions, mappable alloreactive CD4+ clones averaged about 71% Treg-derived, against under 30% in controls. An assignable phenotype, naive or memory, was missing from roughly 76-95% of proliferating CD4+ or CD8+ clones. Siplizumab produced a significant reduction in alloreactive sequences that were traceable to unstimulated CD4+ memory cells.

The specimen sequenced was CFSE-low (dividing) CD4+ T cells sorted from an allogeneic mixed lymphocyte reaction. The V and J genes are TRBV2 and TRBJ1-5; 10 bases line up with TRBD1. This clonotype was obtained from a human donor in good health; the cells came from an allogeneic mixed lymphocyte reaction. Some clones in this sample may be carry-over from other donors' samples. CDR3 in amino acids: CASSGWTGGPQHF. CDR3 DNA sequence: TGTGCCAGCAGTGGTTGGACAGGGGGGCCCCAGCATTTT.